A selection of T cell receptor beta chains follows, all from one sample in a study of blood T cell repertoires in COVID-19. Generated by immunoSEQ multiplex PCR, the TCRdb table keeps only in-frame clones and is missing some. The sample lists about 12,000 clones, 85% occurring once. Sequences were obtained from peripheral blood. The receptor source for this set is a human donor in a cohort sampled during active COVID-19. The CDR3 runs from the conserved cysteine through the conserved F or W. D genes are given only for firm matches. Size is stated for part of the rows, as once, few or many counts, or as a class when the clone is expanded.

>TRBV6-5|TRBJ2-7|few|TRBD2
TGTGCCAGCAGCTCTAGCGGGAGGGCCCGGGAGCAGTACTTC
CASSSSGRAREQYF
>TRBV27|TRBJ2-7|.|TRBD2
TGTGCCAGCAGTTTATTTGGGGGGGAGGTTTCCGAGCAGTACTTC
CASSLFGGEVSEQYF
>TRBV14|TRBJ2-1|.|TRBD1
TGTGCCAGCAGCCTGGACAGGGGGCTAACGAATGAGCAGTTCTTC
CASSLDRGLTNEQFF
>TRBV2|TRBJ1-5|.|.
TGTGCCAGCAGGGAGACAGCCTGGGGTCAGCCCCAGCATTTT
CASRETAWGQPQHF
>TRBV5-1|TRBJ1-5|.|.
TGCGCCAGCAGCTCAACAGTCAATCAGCCCCAGCATTTT
CASSSTVNQPQHF
>TRBV5-1|TRBJ1-1|.|.
TGCGCCAGCAGCTCAGGGTACGGGAACACTGAAGCTTTCTTT
CASSSGYGNTEAFF
>TRBV10-2|TRBJ2-1|.|TRBD1
TGCGCCAGCAACGGACAGGGAGTTGAGCAGTTCTTC
CASNGQGVEQFF
>TRBV6-5|TRBJ2-7|.|.
TGTGCCAGCAGCCTGGACAGAAACCCCTACGAGCAGTACTTC
CASSLDRNPYEQYF
>TRBV5-1|TRBJ2-2|.|.
TGCGCCAGCAGCTTGGCACCAGGGGCGGACGGGGAGCTGTTTTTT
CASSLAPGADGELFF
>TRBV12-3/TRBV12-4|TRBJ1-5|.|.
TGTGCCAGCAGTTTACGGAATCAGCCCCAGCATTTT
CASSLRNQPQHF